The rows below give T cell receptor beta chains drawn from one sample of a study of naive and memory T cell subsets. TCRdb re-called the 5' RACE reads through MiXCR, storing one row per CDR3 protein. The sample holds tens of thousands of distinct CDR3 sequences; 4% to 4.5% are singletons and the top ten take 7% to 10%. Every receptor here comes from a male donor in good health. Each CDR3 is given with its conserved first and last residue. Each record gives: D gene, V gene, clone size, J gene, CDR3 length, CDR3 DNA, CDR3 protein. A D gene is named only where the DNA matches it firmly. Clone sizes are given selectively: once, few, many, or a class where the clone is expanded.

D: TRBD1
V: TRBV28
size: many
J: TRBJ2-7
length: 15
DNA: TGTGCCAGCAGGGCGGACAGGTCACCCTCCTACGAGCAGTACTTC
CDR3: CASRADRSPSYEQYF

D: NA
V: TRBV5-5
size: many
J: TRBJ2-3
length: 16
DNA: TGTGCCAGCAGCCAGGCACTGGACAGAAGCACAGATACGCAGTATTTT
CDR3: CASSQALDRSTDTQYF

D: TRBD2
V: TRBV20-1
size: many
J: TRBJ2-3
length: 15
DNA: TGCAGTGCTGTTAGCGGGAGGGCTAGCACAGATACGCAGTATTTT
CDR3: CSAVSGRASTDTQYF

D: NA
V: TRBV7-9
size: many
J: TRBJ2-4
length: 15
DNA: TGTGCCAGCAGCCCTAACCTAGCGCCCAAAAACATTCAGTACTTC
CDR3: CASSPNLAPKNIQYF

D: TRBD1
V: TRBV2
size: many
J: TRBJ2-5
length: 14
DNA: TGTGCCAGCAGCTACCCGGGACAGCAAGTGACCCAGTACTTC
CDR3: CASSYPGQQVTQYF

D: TRBD1
V: TRBV12-3/TRBV12-4
size: many
J: TRBJ2-1
length: 13
DNA: TGTGCCAGCATTGCGACAGGGGTCAGCCCACAGTTCTTC
CDR3: CASIATGVSPQFF

D: TRBD1
V: TRBV2
size: many
J: TRBJ1-2
length: 13
DNA: TGTGCCAGCAGACACCGGGACAGCTATGGCTACACCTTC
CDR3: CASRHRDSYGYTF

D: NA
V: TRBV28
size: many
J: TRBJ1-1
length: 14
DNA: TGTGCCAGCAGTCTCCTTAGACAGAACACTGAAGCTTTCTTT
CDR3: CASSLLRQNTEAFF

D: NA
V: TRBV12-3/TRBV12-4
size: few
J: TRBJ1-2
length: 12
DNA: TGTGCCAGCAGTTTAGATTACGAGTTCTACACCTTC
CDR3: CASSLDYEFYTF

D: NA
V: TRBV7-9
size: many
J: TRBJ1-1
length: 13
DNA: TGTGCCAGCAGCCCCCGGGGGAACACTGAAGCTTTCTTT
CDR3: CASSPRGNTEAFF

D: NA
V: TRBV2
size: many
J: TRBJ2-1
length: 12
DNA: TGTGCCAGAGGGGGGGTAGGGGATGAGCAGTTCTTC
CDR3: CARGGVGDEQFF

D: NA
V: TRBV18
size: few
J: TRBJ2-2
length: 15
DNA: TGTGCCAGCTCACCAGGGACCCAACAAGCCGGGGAGCTGTTTTTT
CDR3: CASSPGTQQAGELFF

D: NA
V: TRBV28
size: many
J: TRBJ2-5
length: 14
DNA: TGTGCCAGCACTCCCCCTAGCTTTAAAGAGACCCAGTACTTC
CDR3: CASTPPSFKETQYF

D: TRBD2
V: TRBV27
size: many
J: TRBJ2-1
length: 14
DNA: TGTGCCAGCAGTTTAGCGGGAGGTTACAATGAGCAGTTCTTC
CDR3: CASSLAGGYNEQFF

D: NA
V: TRBV29-1
size: many
J: TRBJ2-7
length: 11
DNA: TGCAGCGTCGGGGTACCCTACGAGCAGTACTTC
CDR3: CSVGVPYEQYF

D: NA
V: TRBV29-1
size: many
J: TRBJ1-2
length: 13
DNA: TGCAGCGTTGATCTGACGGGACGGAATGGCTACACCTTC
CDR3: CSVDLTGRNGYTF

D: NA
V: TRBV3-1
size: many
J: TRBJ2-3
length: 17
DNA: TGTGCCAGCAGCCAAGAGGGGGTTTTCGTTAGCACAGATACGCAGTATTTT
CDR3: CASSQEGVFVSTDTQYF

D: TRBD2
V: TRBV19
size: NA
J: TRBJ2-1
length: 15
DNA: TGTGCCAGTAGTCTGGGACTAGCGGGGGGTGGGGAGCAGTTCTTC
CDR3: CASSLGLAGGGEQFF

D: TRBD1
V: TRBV7-9
size: few
J: TRBJ1-2
length: 14
DNA: TGTGCCAGCAGCCAGGGACAGGCGGTGGAGGGCTACACCTTC
CDR3: CASSQGQAVEGYTF

D: NA
V: TRBV20-1
size: medium-sized
J: TRBJ1-4
length: 13
DNA: TGCAGTGCTAACCGGGACCCTACTGAAAAACTGTTTTTT
CDR3: CSANRDPTEKLFF

D: NA
V: TRBV29-1
size: medium-sized
J: TRBJ2-1
length: 14
DNA: TGCAGCGTTGCCCAGGCCCTAGCGAAGCATGAGCAGTTCTTC
CDR3: CSVAQALAKHEQFF

D: NA
V: TRBV11-2
size: many
J: TRBJ2-3
length: 14
DNA: TGTGCCAGCAGCCGGAGAGACCTCACAGATACGCAGTATTTT
CDR3: CASSRRDLTDTQYF

D: NA
V: TRBV29-1
size: many
J: TRBJ2-2
length: 12
DNA: TGCAGCGTAACTCAGGGCGCCGGGGAGCTGTTTTTT
CDR3: CSVTQGAGELFF

D: NA
V: TRBV5-1
size: many
J: TRBJ2-7
length: 13
DNA: TGCGCCAGCAGCGGGGGCCCCGTATACGAGCAGTACTTC
CDR3: CASSGGPVYEQYF

D: TRBD2
V: TRBV5-1
size: NA
J: TRBJ2-5
length: 15
DNA: TGCGCCAGCAGCACGGGGACTAGCCAGTGTGGGACCCAGTACTTC
CDR3: CASSTGTSQCGTQYF

D: NA
V: TRBV25-1
size: many
J: TRBJ2-5
length: 14
DNA: TGTGCCAGCAGTGAACTGGGCGGACAAGAGACCCAGTACTTC
CDR3: CASSELGGQETQYF

D: NA
V: TRBV19
size: many
J: TRBJ2-3
length: 15
DNA: TGTGCCAGTAGTATTGGGGGCGGGATCACAGATACGCAGTATTTT
CDR3: CASSIGGGITDTQYF

D: TRBD2
V: TRBV5-4
size: many
J: TRBJ2-1
length: 15
DNA: TGTGCCAGCAGCTCCCTAGCGGATACCTACAATGAGCAGTTCTTC
CDR3: CASSSLADTYNEQFF

D: NA
V: TRBV10-3
size: many
J: TRBJ2-7
length: 14
DNA: TGTGCCATCAGTGATCGGGGGACCGGCTACGAGCAGTACTTC
CDR3: CAISDRGTGYEQYF

D: TRBD2
V: TRBV6-1
size: many
J: TRBJ2-4
length: 18
DNA: TGTGCCAGCAGTGAAGGGACTAGCGGGGGGGCCGTGGTAAACATTCAGTACTTC
CDR3: CASSEGTSGGAVVNIQYF

D: NA
V: TRBV28
size: many
J: TRBJ1-2
length: 16
DNA: TGTGCCAGCAGTTTACCTGGGGGCGTCAGATACTATGGCTACACCTTC
CDR3: CASSLPGGVRYYGYTF

D: TRBD1
V: TRBV29-1
size: many
J: TRBJ1-2
length: 11
DNA: TGCAGCGGAGGGACAGTAGACGGCTACACCTTC
CDR3: CSGGTVDGYTF

D: NA
V: TRBV6-5
size: NA
J: TRBJ1-3
length: 15
DNA: TGTGCCAGCAGCCAGGGGCACGGGGCCCGAAACACCATATATTTT
CDR3: CASSQGHGARNTIYF

D: TRBD1
V: TRBV4-1
size: many
J: TRBJ2-2
length: 15
DNA: TGCGCCAGCAGCCAAGGGACAGGGGAAACCGGGGAGCTGTTTTTT
CDR3: CASSQGTGETGELFF

D: NA
V: TRBV20-1
size: NA
J: TRBJ2-1
length: 15
DNA: TGCAGTCCCTACCCGGGCAGCAGCTCCTACAATGAGCAGTTCTTC
CDR3: CSPYPGSSSYNEQFF

D: NA
V: TRBV29-1
size: many
J: TRBJ2-1
length: 14
DNA: TGCAGCGTTGGGGACCCGCGGGGATACAATGAGCAGTTCTTC
CDR3: CSVGDPRGYNEQFF

D: NA
V: TRBV19
size: many
J: TRBJ1-5
length: 15
DNA: TGTGCCAGTAGTATTGGTCATGGCAGTCATCAGCCCCAGCATTTT
CDR3: CASSIGHGSHQPQHF

D: TRBD1
V: TRBV29-1
size: many
J: TRBJ1-1
length: 13
DNA: TGCAGCGTTGAGCAACAGGGGGGGACTGAAGCTTTCTTT
CDR3: CSVEQQGGTEAFF